Included here is one T cell receptor beta chain sequence, with context. This clonotype was detected only a few times. The antigen it binds to is not known. Within one base of it there is no much larger clone, and no base qualities were kept. The time point label on this specimen signifies: before S. Paratyphi A challenge (baseline). Using flow cytometry, MAIT cells, defined as Valpha7.2+ CD161+ T cells, were identified and sorted. In several volunteers who developed enteric fever after controlled oral challenge with live Salmonella Paratyphi A, circulating MAIT cell TCRbeta repertoires were profiled over time. MAIT cell samples were contributed by each diagnosed volunteer at pre-infection, mid-infection and post-infection timepoints. Enteric fever was diagnosed on the basis of Paratyphi A bacteremia and/or persistent fever above 38 degrees C lasting more than 12 hours. Challenged volunteers were diagnosed with infection between day 4 and day 7 after challenge. For RNA extraction, between about 5,000 and 11,000 MAIT cells per sample were sorted directly into RNAqueous-Micro lysis buffer. Lymphoprep gradient centrifugation was used to isolate peripheral blood mononuclear cells from blood samples and leukocyte cones. Cells were sorted on either a BD FACSAria Fusion or a BD FACSAria III sorter.

The sample is drawn from a study of MAIT cells during Salmonella Paratyphi A infection (dated by TCRdb to 2015 to 2018). Some background on the complete study: A single dose of 1-5x10^3 CFU of S. Paratyphi A strain NVGH308 was swallowed by adult volunteers aged 18 to 60. Diagnosed volunteers received ciprofloxacin 500 mg twice daily for 14 days starting at diagnosis. Here is what the overall study found, with its caveats: More expansion or contraction among the top five MAIT clonotypes was shown in diagnosed volunteers than in healthy controls (approximately 0.53 versus 0.13), suggesting infection-driven repertoire reshaping. The availability of volunteer samples limited the sample sizes, but these sizes were considered adequate to detect differences between groups. From baseline to mid-infection, the space taken up by over-represented MAIT clonotypes dropped significantly (roughly 0.17 to 0.10), whereas no significant difference was seen post-infection. MAIT TRBV usage was oligoclonal, favouring TRBV20 and TRBV6, and appeared unchanged by infection.

As encoded in the germline V gene, CDR1 is SGHTA while CDR2 is FQGNSA. For this chain, trimming is 3 bases at the V end and 6 bases at the J end, and the number of junction bases without a gene match is 9. The CDR3 spans 15 residues, from the cysteine through the phenylalanine. Only the CDR3 portion is preserved as DNA: 45 bases, with reading frame beginning at the first base. Libraries were made using 5' RACE. TCRbeta was amplified in two rounds of PCR using Phusion High-Fidelity polymerase, and the primers added sample-specific barcodes. TCRbeta libraries were made through template-switch cDNA synthesis using SMARTScribe reverse transcriptase and a TRBC-specific primer. The barcoded samples were pooled and then prepared using the NEBNext Ultra DNA Library Prep Kit for Illumina. Sequencing of the libraries took place on an Illumina MiSeq using the MiSeq reagent kit v2, 300 cycles. Turning to the authors' computational methods: Jemultiplexer demultiplexed the reads by barcode, and MiTCR with default parameters aligned the reads. Non-functional sequences were removed with VDJtools, and each clonotype was defined by its amino acid sequence, with frequencies calculated from the assigned sequence reads. In the clonal space homeostasis analysis, clonotypes were grouped by frequency into over-represented (0.05-1), large, medium and small bins. The public sequencing data were trimmed at Q25 with fastp and processed into clonotypes with MiXCR by TCRdb, which kept only in-frame beta chains. Each CDR3 protein gets just one entry, which takes the most common genes and DNA from the rows behind it. Clone size and V and J calls follow TCRdb, not the original study. Across this sample there are 1,000 or so distinct CDR3 sequences, with around a quarter seen only once. Of the sample, about 45% is held by the ten largest clones.

Recombination linked TRBV7-2 to TRBJ2-7, and TRBD2 matches 9 of the central bases. The receptor comes from a person between 18 and 75 years old who was deliberately infected with Salmonella Paratyphi A in a paratyphoid fever challenge study. The sample here was MAIT cells from blood, taken at the first sampling point of the challenge study. The sequence in DNA is TGTGCCAGCAGCTTTTTGGGGACTAGCTTGGTCGAGCAGTACTTC. It translates as CASSFLGTSLVEQYF.